Listed below are T cell receptor beta chains from one sample, sequenced in a study of T cells expressing NK-cell markers. TCRdb processed the 5' RACE reads again and assigns one entry to each CDR3 protein, with no DNA. The data include more than 250,000 distinct CDR3 sequences; the top ten clones carry 0.3% to 0.45%. Input material: blood T cells: a sorted CD56 or NKG2C T cell subset, CD4+ or CD8+ T cells, or bulk PBMC T cells (not recorded which). These receptors originate from a man younger than 30 in good health. The CDR3 runs from the conserved cysteine through the conserved F or W.

>TRBJ2-2|TRBV5-6
CASSFLQGNTGELFF
>TRBJ2-7|TRBV20-1
CSVKLAGSSYEQYF
>TRBJ1-1|TRBV20-1
CSARQHGPSMNTEAFF
>TRBJ2-3|TRBV6-5
CASSSPRLAGRTDTQYF
>TRBJ1-1|TRBV27
CASSEGQGIAEAFF
>TRBJ1-4|TRBV6-1
CASMRGKGIAEKLFF
>TRBJ2-5|TRBV24-1
CATSDGTGIQETQYF
>TRBJ1-5|TRBV20-1
CSASGQVDGQPQHF
>TRBJ2-6|TRBV18
CASSPRSDPGANVLTF
>TRBJ1-4|TRBV20-1
CSAGLRMGEKLFF
>TRBJ2-1|TRBV19
CASSTPPDPAAYNEQFF
>TRBJ2-1|TRBV10-3
CAITGTGDSNEQFF
>TRBJ2-1|TRBV5-1
CASSLGQVPTNEQFF
>TRBJ1-2|TRBV7-3
CASSLTARQGGYGYTF
>TRBJ2-2|TRBV24-1
CATSRTVNTGELFF
>TRBJ2-2|TRBV6-2/TRBV6-3
CASSPRGAGGGELFF
>TRBJ1-3|TRBV20-1
CSAVQARGLSGNTIYF
>TRBJ2-3|TRBV7-9
CASSRDREADTQYF
>TRBJ1-5|TRBV25-1
CASSAGLYSNQPQHF
>TRBJ1-1|TRBV20-1
CSARSSREAFF
>TRBJ1-1|TRBV12-3/TRBV12-4
CASSLRTGWMNTEAFF
>TRBJ1-2|TRBV12-3/TRBV12-4
CASSLTGSQTGYTF
>TRBJ2-5|TRBV5-6
CASSGRTEETQYF
>TRBJ2-3|TRBV20-1
CSARGTREGRDTQYF
>TRBJ2-6|TRBV10-3
CAISGGTRSGANVLTF